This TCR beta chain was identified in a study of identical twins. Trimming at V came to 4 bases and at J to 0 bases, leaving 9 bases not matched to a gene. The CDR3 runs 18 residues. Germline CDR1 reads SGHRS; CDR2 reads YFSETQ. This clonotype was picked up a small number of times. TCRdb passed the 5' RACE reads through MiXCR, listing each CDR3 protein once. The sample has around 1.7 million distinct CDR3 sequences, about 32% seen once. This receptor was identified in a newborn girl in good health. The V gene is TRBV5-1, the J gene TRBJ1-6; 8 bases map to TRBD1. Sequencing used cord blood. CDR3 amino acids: CASSLGQEGFSYNSPLHF. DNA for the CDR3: TGCGCCAGCAGCCTGGGACAGGAGGGCTTCTCCTATAATTCACCCCTCCACTTT.